One sample yielded the 14 T cell receptor beta chains listed below, sequenced in a study of OX40 agonist ivuxolimab in advanced cancers. The method was immunoSEQ multiplex PCR; TCRdb's version includes in-frame clones alone and lacks a portion of them. The sample comprises approximately 65,000 clones, around nine tenths of which are singletons, and under 0.8% rests with the top ten. The sample was CD4+ or CD8+ T cells sorted from blood, taken in a trial of the OX40 agonist ivuxolimab. The receptors shown here come from an adult with an advanced solid tumor such as melanoma, head and neck, liver or kidney cancer.

This clone showed up just a few times. V gene TRBV5-1 combines with J gene TRBJ2-7; 9 nucleotides match TRBD1. Germline V gives CDR1 SGHRS, CDR2 YFSETQ. The CDR3 extends over 14 amino acids. V gave up 3 bases and J gave up 2 bases; unmatched junction bases: 3. The CDR3 region has the DNA TGCGCCAGCAGCTCTAGGACAGGGGCCTACGAGCAGTACTTC. It yields the protein CASSSRTGAYEQYF.

The chain combines TRBV5-4 with TRBJ2-5, with 8 bases that match TRBD2. The germline V gene encodes CDR1 SGHNT and CDR2 YYREEE (reference sequence). This CDR3 has 15 residues. The V and J ends lost 4 bases and 3 bases, in that order; junction bases with no gene match: 8. For the CDR3, the DNA is TGTGCCAGCAGCGCCCCTCCGGGGGGGAAAGAGACCCAGTACTTC. Amino acid sequence: CASSAPPGGKETQYF.

The chain uses TRBV30 and TRBJ1-6, with D unresolved. The V end was cut by 7 bases, the J end by 10 bases, with 26 bases between. The CDR3 contains 16 residues. In germline, CDR1 is GTSNPN, CDR2 SVGIG (reference sequence). CDR3 DNA sequence: TGTGCCTATTCTATGACCCTGCCCCAGACGCAATCACCCCTCCACTTT. Its translation is CAYSMTLPQTQSPLHF. The whole variable domain, remainder taken from reference TRBV30 and TRBJ1-6, is SQTIHQWPATLVQPVGSPLSLECTVEGTSNPNLYWYRQAAGRGLQLLFYSVGIGQISSEVPQNLSASRPQDRQFILSSKKLLLSDSGFYLCAYSMTLPQTQSPLHFGNGTRLTVT.

The chain is built from TRBV14 and TRBJ2-5; TRBD1 matches at 7 bases. CDR1 is SGHDN, CDR2 FVKESK, per germline. This CDR3 spans 14 amino acids. The V gene end was trimmed by 2 bases and the J gene end by 2 bases; junction bases not matched to a gene: 2. The CDR3 spells CASSQNRGQETQYF. In nucleotides, the CDR3 is TGTGCCAGCAGCCAAAACAGGGGACAAGAGACCCAGTACTTC.

This clone was seen only once. The chain couples TRBV11-2 to TRBJ2-7; 9 bases match TRBD1. The ends lost 5 bases at V and 4 bases at J; junction bases unmatched: 6. This CDR3 region has 14 residues. Germline loops: CDR1 SGHAT, CDR2 FQNNGV. CDR3 residues: CASSALGQGYEQYF. CDR3 coding DNA: TGTGCCAGCAGCGCCTTGGGACAGGGTTACGAGCAGTACTTC.

The V and J genes are TRBV5-5 and TRBJ1-5; no firm D call. Germline CDR1 is SGHKS and CDR2 is YYEKEE (reference sequence). The CDR3 is 15 amino acids. Trimming shortened V by 0 bases and J by 1 base, and 8 bases separated the two germline ends. For the CDR3, the DNA is TGTGCCAGCAGCTTGGTGGGGATCAGCAATCAGCCCCAGCATTTT. Translating it yields CASSLVGISNQPQHF.

J is TRBJ2-2 and V is TRBV5-1; 8 bases are shared with TRBD2. From germline, CDR1 is SGHRS and CDR2 YFSETQ. This CDR3 has 16 residues. Germline trimming cut 2 bases from V and 2 bases from J; bases unmatched to any gene: 5. For the CDR3, the DNA is TGCGCCAGCAGCTTCGAAGCGGGGGTCAACACCGGGGAGCTGTTTTTT. Translation: CASSFEAGVNTGELFF.

This clone was seen a handful of times. This rearrangement joins TRBV28 to TRBJ2-5; D is ambiguous. Trimming shortened V by 6 bases and J by 0 bases, and 2 bases separated the two germline ends. The CDR3 length is 11 residues. CDR1 is MDHEN and CDR2 is SYDVKM in the germline V gene. CDR3 residues: CASRYQETQYF. The DNA of the CDR3 is TGTGCCAGCAGATACCAAGAGACCCAGTACTTC.

The rearrangement uses TRBV9 and TRBJ2-1, with TRBD2 identical over 10 bases. CDR1 and CDR2 from the germline V gene are SGDLS and YYNGEE. CDR3 length: 15 residues. The trim removed 4 bases at V and 4 bases at J, leaving 5 bases unmatched. CDR3 sequence: CASSLAGAYYNEQFF. CDR3 coding DNA: TGTGCCAGCAGCCTAGCGGGGGCCTATTACAATGAGCAGTTCTTC.

This sequence joins TRBV5-1 and TRBJ1-3; 7 bases line up with TRBD1. Germline CDR1 and CDR2: SGHRS and YFSETQ. V lost 4 bases to trimming and J lost 4 bases; unmatched junction nucleotides: 8. The CDR3 contains 15 residues. The CDR3 is CASSLRTGGGNTIYF. CDR3 DNA sequence: TGCGCCAGCAGCCTGAGGACAGGTGGGGGAAACACCATATATTTT.

This CDR3 reads CASLGQGRGNTIYF. The CDR3 DNA sequence: TGTGCCAGTTTGGGGCAGGGAAGGGGAAACACCATATATTTT. V gene TRBV28 combines with J gene TRBJ1-3, with TRBD1 as a possible D gene (5 bases). This CDR3 contains 14 residues. Per the germline V gene, CDR1 is MDHEN and CDR2 is SYDVKM. V was clipped by 9 bases and J by 4 bases, with 16 bases between them.

The chain is built from TRBV7-9 and TRBJ1-5, with D possibly being TRBD1 (5 bases). The V end was cut by 5 bases, the J end by 2 bases, with 13 bases between. The germline CDR1 and CDR2 sequences are SEHNR and FQNEAQ (reference sequence). The CDR3 has 15 amino acids. The CDR3 DNA sequence: TGTGCCAGCAGCCCTAAGGGGTCGGGCAATCAGCCCCAGCATTTT. Amino acid sequence: CASSPKGSGNQPQHF.

The V gene is TRBV2, the J gene TRBJ1-5; weak D call: TRBD1 (5 bases). This CDR3 has 14 amino acids. Germline V gives CDR1 SNHLY, CDR2 FYNNEI. V dropped 7 bases and J dropped 1 base, with 11 bases sitting between them. The CDR3 loop is CASNKGDSNQPQHF. CDR3 nucleotides: TGTGCCAGCAATAAAGGGGACAGCAATCAGCCCCAGCATTTT. Based on the CDR3 plus reference TRBV2 and TRBJ1-5, the full variable domain is EPEVTQTPSHQVTQMGQEVILRCVPISNHLYFYWYRQILGQKVEFLVSFYNNEISEKSEIFDDQFSVERPDGSNFTLKIRSTKLEDSAMYFCASNKGDSNQPQHFGDGTRLSIL.

This chain joins TRBV30 and TRBJ1-6; D may be TRBD1 (5 bases). The V end lost 4 bases, the J end lost 7 bases, and 11 bases lay between the germline ends. The CDR3 contains 13 residues. Germline CDR1 reads GTSNPN; CDR2 reads SVGIG (reference sequence). In nucleotides, the CDR3 is TGTGCCTGGAAAGATGGGGGAAATTCACCCCTCCACTTT. Amino acid sequence: CAWKDGGNSPLHF. The entire variable domain, with the rest obtained from reference TRBV30 and TRBJ1-6, is as follows: SQTIHQWPATLVQPVGSPLSLECTVEGTSNPNLYWYRQAAGRGLQLLFYSVGIGQISSEVPQNLSASRPQDRQFILSSKKLLLSDSGFYLCAWKDGGNSPLHFGNGTRLTVT.